This passage covers 32 T cell receptor beta chains from one sample sequenced in a study of blood T cell repertoires in COVID-19. TCRdb's table, derived via immunoSEQ multiplex PCR, lists solely in-frame clones and lacks some. The sample includes 250,000 to 350,000 clones, around 88% of them seen just once. The sequencing input was peripheral blood. These receptors all come from a woman aged 25 to 39 who had recovered from COVID-19.

This CDR3 is CASSTRTTNEKLFF. The CDR3 bases are TGTGCCAGCAGTACCAGGACAACTAATGAAAAACTGTTTTTT. The V and J genes are TRBV2 and TRBJ1-4; the D is unclear. The CDR3 totals 14 residues. V shed 5 bases and J shed 0 bases, with 7 bases lying between them. Per the germline V gene, CDR1 is SNHLY and CDR2 is FYNNEI.

J is TRBJ2-7 and V is TRBV27; D unclear. Germline V gene data show CDR1 as MNHEY and CDR2 as SMNVEV (reference sequence). V was shortened by 0 bases and J by 0 bases, with 9 bases between the two germline ends. CDR3 size: 15 residues. Here the CDR3 DNA reads TGTGCCAGCAGTTTATCGGTCGTCAGCTCCTACGAGCAGTACTTC. Its protein product is CASSLSVVSSYEQYF.

V gene TRBV5-1 combines with J gene TRBJ2-2; TRBD1 might be the D (6 bases). The CDR3 has 15 amino acids. Looked up from germline, CDR1 is SGHRS and CDR2 is YFSETQ. Deletions cut 5 bases from V and 0 bases from J, with 11 bases between. CDR3 protein: CASRPGTSNTGELFF. CDR3 sequence (DNA): TGCGCCAGCAGGCCCGGGACATCGAACACCGGGGAGCTGTTTTTT.

The rearrangement joins TRBV2 to TRBJ1-1, with D possibly TRBD1 on 5 matching bases. Germline V lookup: CDR1 SNHLY, CDR2 FYNNEI. The ends were cut back, 9 bases at V and 5 bases at J, with 16 bases in the middle. This CDR3 is built from 13 residues. The CDR3 protein is CASPKYGQTEAFF. In DNA form, the CDR3 reads TGTGCCAGTCCCAAATATGGACAAACTGAAGCTTTCTTT.

The genes are TRBV10-3 and TRBJ1-1, with 7 bases lining up with TRBD1. Trimming cost V 11 bases and J 1 base; bases outside gene matches: 4. Germline CDR1 is ENHRY and CDR2 is SYGVKD. CDR3 length: 12 residues. CDR3: CAAGTANTEAFF. The CDR3 nucleotides read TGTGCCGCCGGGACAGCGAACACTGAAGCTTTCTTT.

This chain uses TRBV6-1 with TRBJ2-7, with 9 bases lining up with TRBD1. This CDR3 has 16 residues. CDR1 is MNHNS, CDR2 SASEGT, per germline. J gave up 2 bases and V 2 bases, and 7 bases lay outside the gene matches. In DNA, the CDR3 is TGTGCCAGCAGTGAATGGACAGGGGAGCGGGCCTACGAGCAGTACTTC. Its translation: CASSEWTGERAYEQYF.

The chain's CDR3 is CASSHRAAAAFTQYF. Written as DNA, the CDR3 is TGTGCCAGCAGTCACAGGGCCGCCGCGGCGTTCACCCAGTACTTC. The chain combines TRBV6-5 with TRBJ2-5; D might be TRBD1 (6 bases). Germline V gene data show CDR1 as MNHEY and CDR2 as SVGAGI. This CDR3 is 15 amino acids long. The ends were cut back, 5 bases at V and 8 bases at J, with 21 bases in the middle.

The chain recombines TRBV28 with TRBJ2-7; 7 positions agree with TRBD1. With V trimmed by 5 bases and J by 2 bases, 6 bases remained unmatched. From germline, CDR1 is MDHEN and CDR2 SYDVKM. This CDR3 comprises 14 residues. CDR3 sequence (DNA): TGTGCCAGCAGTATATACAGGGGAACCTACGAGCAGTACTTC. Protein sequence: CASSIYRGTYEQYF.

This clone has only one observation. The J gene is TRBJ2-3, the V gene TRBV5-8; D gene uncertain. The length of the CDR3 is 13 residues. Germline values: CDR1 SGHTS, CDR2 YDEGEE. V was clipped by 2 bases and J by 4 bases, with 8 bases between them. CDR3 region: CASSLQLSDTQYF. In DNA form, the CDR3 reads TGTGCCAGCAGCTTACAGTTGTCAGATACGCAGTATTTT.

This chain connects TRBV6-5 to TRBJ2-3; TRBD1 aligns across 7 bases. Germline CDR1 and CDR2: MNHEY and SVGAGI. The CDR3 runs 15 residues. J was trimmed by 3 bases and V by 5 bases; bases with no gene match: 8. Here the CDR3 reads CASSKDRPGTDTQYF. CDR3 sequence (DNA): TGTGCCAGCAGTAAGGACAGGCCGGGGACAGATACGCAGTATTTT.

The V and J genes are TRBV5-1 and TRBJ1-1; D gene uncertain. Trimming took 3 bases from V and 5 from J, leaving 14 bases between them. Germline V gene lookup returns CDR1 SGHRS and CDR2 YFSETQ. The CDR3 is 14 amino acids. The CDR3: CASSSFARGTEAFF. CDR3 sequence (DNA): TGCGCCAGCAGCTCCTTCGCCCGGGGAACTGAAGCTTTCTTT.

CDR3 protein: CASSLGQGRNSPLHF. In nucleotides, the CDR3 is TGTGCCAGCAGCCTCGGACAGGGGCGAAATTCACCCCTCCACTTT. V and J are TRBV3-1 (or the pseudogene TRBV3-2) and TRBJ1-6; TRBD1 matches at 9 bases. The CDR3 is 15 amino acids. CDR1 LGHDT and CDR2 YNNKEL come from the germline V gene (reference sequence). The junction had 5 bases not matched to a gene; V was cut back by 4 bases and J by 7 bases.

The chain recombines TRBV6-2 or TRBV6-3 with TRBJ1-4; 7 positions agree with TRBD1. Germline lookup yields CDR1 MNHEY and CDR2 SVGEGT. This CDR3 is 18 amino acids long. V was clipped by 6 bases and J by 4 bases; unmatched bases: 17. The CDR3 here is CASSPLRDSRLSNEKLFF. The CDR3 nucleotides read TGTGCCAGCAGCCCCTTAAGGGACAGCCGGCTGAGTAATGAAAAACTGTTTTTT.

The chain combines TRBV5-1 with TRBJ2-3; a possible D gene is TRBD1 (6 bases). The germline V gene encodes CDR1 SGHRS and CDR2 YFSETQ. V was pared by 1 base and J by 2 bases, with 11 bases between. This CDR3 is built from 15 residues. The CDR3 loop is CASSLRDTSTDTQYF. The CDR3 DNA follows: TGCGCCAGCAGCTTGCGGGACACCTCCACAGATACGCAGTATTTT.

V gene TRBV5-1 combines with J gene TRBJ1-1; TRBD1 aligns across 7 bases. The CDR3 is 13 residues long. The germline CDR1 and CDR2 sequences are SGHRS and YFSETQ. Trimming cost V 4 bases and J 4 bases; bases outside gene matches: 4. The CDR3 bases are TGCGCCAGCAGCCCAACAGGGGCCACTGAAGCTTTCTTT. Amino acid sequence: CASSPTGATEAFF.

The chain combines TRBV6-5 with TRBJ2-2; possible D gene TRBD2, 5 bases. The CDR3 has 15 amino acids. Germline V gene lookup returns CDR1 MNHEY and CDR2 SVGAGI. V shed 6 bases and J shed 4 bases, with 15 bases lying between them. CDR3 sequence (DNA): TGTGCCAGCAGATCGGGAAACTCTTTCACCGGGGAGCTGTTTTTT. This translates into CASRSGNSFTGELFF.

The V gene is TRBV24-1, the J gene TRBJ2-3; D may be TRBD2 (5 bases). V was cut by 8 bases and J by 2 bases, with 10 bases left in between. The CDR3 contains 13 residues. Germline V gene data show CDR1 as KGHDR and CDR2 as SFDVKD. The chain's CDR3 is CATNERFTDTQYF. For the CDR3, the DNA is TGTGCCACCAATGAGCGGTTCACAGATACGCAGTATTTT.

The V gene is TRBV11-2, the J gene TRBJ2-2; the D gene is possibly TRBD2 (5 bases). The V gene lost 5 bases and the J gene lost 2 bases, with 12 bases spanning the gap. The CDR3 spans 15 residues. Germline CDR1 and CDR2: SGHAT and FQNNGV. CDR3 nucleotides: TGTGCCAGCAGCCCCTGGGGAGTAAACACCGGGGAGCTGTTTTTT. Its translation: CASSPWGVNTGELFF.

The chain links TRBV7-9 to TRBJ2-7, with unresolved D. The ends were cut back, 3 bases at V and 3 bases at J, with 12 bases in the middle. The germline CDR1 and CDR2 sequences are SEHNR and FQNEAQ (reference sequence). This CDR3 spans 14 amino acids. The CDR3 coding sequence is TGTGCCAGCAGCTTCCCTTCGACAAGCTACGAGCAGTACTTC. Amino acids: CASSFPSTSYEQYF.

The CDR3 here is CASTSVPNSPLHF. The CDR3 DNA sequence: TGTGCCAGCACCTCGGTTCCAAATTCACCCCTCCACTTT. This chain links TRBV2 with TRBJ1-6; D gene ambiguous. The CDR3 is 13 amino acids. CDR1 SNHLY and CDR2 FYNNEI come from the germline V gene. V lost 7 bases and J 7 bases, leaving 11 bases between the germline ends.

The V and J genes are TRBV6-5 and TRBJ1-1; 7 bases fit TRBD1. Germline loops: CDR1 MNHEY, CDR2 SVGAGI. The CDR3 spans 15 residues. V trimming: 6 bases; J trimming: 8 bases; junction bases outside the gene matches: 15. CDR3 in DNA: TGTGCCAGCAGGTCTACCCCGGTCCGCAGGGGGGAAGCTTTCTTT. It specifies CASRSTPVRRGEAFF.

The gene calls are TRBV18 and TRBJ2-5; possible D gene TRBD1, 5 bases. Between the trimmed V and J ends, which lost 3 bases and 5 bases, there was a span of 13 bases. This CDR3 has 14 residues. Per germline, CDR1 KGHSH and CDR2 LQKENI. This CDR3 is CASSPGRAGETQYF. The CDR3 coding sequence is TGTGCCAGCTCACCGGGCAGGGCCGGGGAGACCCAGTACTTC.

The chain links TRBV7-9 to TRBJ2-5; weak D call: TRBD2 (5 bases). Germline loops: CDR1 SEHNR, CDR2 FQNEAQ (reference sequence). The V end was cut by 2 bases, the J end by 5 bases, with 15 bases between. This CDR3 is built from 15 residues. Written as DNA, the CDR3 is TGTGCCAGCAGCTTACGACGGGGAACGCACGAGACCCAGTACTTC. Its protein is CASSLRRGTHETQYF.

The J gene is TRBJ1-5, the V gene TRBV6-5; 7 bases are a match to TRBD1. The trim removed 10 bases at V and 0 bases at J, leaving 6 bases unmatched. The CDR3 runs 14 residues. Germline V lookup: CDR1 MNHEY, CDR2 SVGAGI. CDR3 amino acids: CATDRTHSNQPQHF. CDR3 nucleotide sequence: TGTGCCACGGACAGGACACATAGCAATCAGCCCCAGCATTTT.

As DNA, the CDR3 is TGTGCCACCAGCAGGGACAGGGTGAACACTGAAGCTTTCTTT. This encodes CATSRDRVNTEAFF. The rearrangement links TRBV15 to TRBJ1-1, with 8 positions matching TRBD1. After removal of 3 bases from V and 0 bases from J, the junction contained 0 bases not matched to a gene. The germline V gene encodes CDR1 LNHNV and CDR2 YYDKDF (reference sequence). CDR3 size: 14 residues.

The gene calls are TRBV3-1 (or the pseudogene TRBV3-2) and TRBJ1-1; 7 bases line up with TRBD1. Germline V gene lookup returns CDR1 LGHDT and CDR2 YNNKEL (reference sequence). CDR3 size: 12 residues. V dropped 5 bases and J dropped 8; count of bases not matched to a gene: 5. The CDR3 protein is CASSVTGMEAFF. CDR3 nucleotide sequence: TGTGCCAGCAGCGTGACAGGGATGGAAGCTTTCTTT.

The chain has TRBV9 and TRBJ2-1; D possibly corresponds to TRBD2 (6 bases). Trimming removed 4 bases at V and 2 bases at J, with 16 bases between. This CDR3 spans 16 amino acids. Germline V lookup: CDR1 SGDLS, CDR2 YYNGEE. The CDR3 sequence is CASSSPVGEAYNEQFF. In nucleotides, the CDR3 is TGTGCCAGCAGCTCCCCCGTAGGGGAGGCCTACAATGAGCAGTTCTTC.

The chain couples TRBV28 to TRBJ1-2, with a weak D call TRBD1 (6 bases). V lost 10 bases and J 4 bases, leaving 13 bases between the germline ends. This CDR3 has 12 residues. Germline V gene sequence: CDR1 MDHEN, CDR2 SYDVKM. The CDR3 loop is CAIQGGGYGYTF. The CDR3, as DNA: TGTGCCATACAGGGTGGGGGCTATGGCTACACCTTC.

V is TRBV5-4 and J is TRBJ1-2; 8 bases align to TRBD1. The CDR3 runs to 15 residues. Losses at the gene ends were 4 bases for V and 3 bases for J; bases not matched to a gene: 8. Germline V lookup: CDR1 SGHNT, CDR2 YYREEE (reference sequence). The CDR3 nucleotides read TGTGCCAGCAGCAGCGGAGGCAGGGGGCACTATGGCTACACCTTC. Translating gives CASSSGGRGHYGYTF.

The V call is TRBV27, the J call TRBJ1-5; perhaps TRBD1 as D (5 bases). The CDR3 contains 16 residues. CDR1 is MNHEY, CDR2 SMNVEV, per germline (reference sequence). V was clipped by 1 base and J by 7 bases, with 17 bases between them. CDR3 region: CASSLWPTGQGQPQHF. CDR3 DNA: TGTGCCAGCAGTTTATGGCCAACAGGTCAGGGACAGCCCCAGCATTTT.

The V call is TRBV4-2, the J call TRBJ1-6, with 8 bases matching TRBD1. This CDR3 region has 15 residues. CDR1 is LGHNA, CDR2 YNFKEQ, per germline. The ends lost 1 base at V and 4 bases at J; junction bases unmatched: 0. In DNA form, the CDR3 reads TGTGCCAGCAGCCAAGGACAGGGGTATAATTCACCCCTCCACTTT. This gives the protein CASSQGQGYNSPLHF.

The chain has TRBV7-9 and TRBJ1-2; the D is unclear. Germline lookup yields CDR1 SEHNR and CDR2 FQNEAQ (reference sequence). The CDR3 totals 14 residues. V was shortened by 1 base and J by 2 bases, with 8 bases between the two germline ends. The CDR3: CASSLGGSNYGYTF. The CDR3 bases are TGTGCCAGCAGCTTAGGAGGGAGCAACTATGGCTACACCTTC.